One sample yielded the 30 T cell receptor beta chains listed below, sequenced in a study of T cell responses to AZD1222 COVID-19 vaccine. Some clones are missing from TCRdb's copy, which holds only in-frame ones; the method was immunoSEQ multiplex PCR. The sample contains about 120,000 clones, around 90% of which appear only once. Material: peripheral blood, obtained 28 days after the second AZD1222 dose. These receptors came from an adult who received the AZD1222 COVID-19 vaccine.

The chain joins TRBV9 to TRBJ2-3, with 9 nucleotides matching TRBD2. This CDR3 is built from 17 residues. CDR1 and CDR2 (germline): SGDLS, YYNGEE. V was pared by 0 bases and J by 5 bases, with 10 bases of the junction left unmatched. The CDR3, as DNA: TGTGCCAGCAGCGTAGATCTGGCGGGAGGGTCAAAAGATACGCAGTATTTT. The encoded protein is CASSVDLAGGSKDTQYF.

The chain carries TRBV4-1 and TRBJ1-1; no clear D gene. The CDR3 contains 13 residues. Germline CDR1 reads MGHRA; CDR2 reads YSYEKL. Trimming pared 1 base from V and 0 bases from J, leaving 3 bases between. The CDR3 sequence: CASSQVVNTEAFF. In nucleotides, the CDR3 is TGCGCCAGCAGCCAAGTGGTGAACACTGAAGCTTTCTTT.

There are a few counts of this clone. The V call is TRBV9, the J call TRBJ2-5; 8 positions agree with TRBD1. The CDR3 totals 17 residues. The trim removed 0 bases at V and 4 bases at J, leaving 11 bases unmatched. Germline V gene lookup returns CDR1 SGDLS and CDR2 YYNGEE. The CDR3 sequence: CASSVGSRQGARETQYF. CDR3 DNA: TGTGCCAGCAGCGTAGGATCTCGCCAGGGGGCACGAGAGACCCAGTACTTC. Filled out from reference TRBV9 and TRBJ2-5, the complete variable domain reads DSGVTQTPKHLITATGQRVTLRCSPRSGDLSVYWYQQSLDQGLQFLIQYYNGEERAKGNILERFSAQQFPDLHSELNLSSLELGDSALYFCASSVGSRQGARETQYFGPGTRLLVL.

This clone was detected a few times. This sequence joins TRBV27 and TRBJ1-4; TRBD1 is a possible D gene (5 bases). CDR1 is MNHEY, CDR2 SMNVEV, per germline (reference sequence). This CDR3 has 18 amino acids. Between the trimmed V and J ends, which lost 0 bases and 5 bases, there was a span of 19 bases. The CDR3 here is CASSLSRAPGTGNEKLFF. The CDR3 nucleotides are TGTGCCAGCAGTTTATCGAGGGCCCCCGGGACGGGGAATGAAAAACTGTTTTTT.

This rearrangement joins TRBV2 to TRBJ1-5; 8 nucleotides agree with TRBD1. Trimming at V came to 7 bases and at J to 4 bases, leaving 9 bases not matched to a gene. This CDR3 comprises 15 residues. The germline gives CDR1 SNHLY, CDR2 FYNNEI. CDR3 sequence reads: CASTKTGGGNQPQHF. The CDR3, as DNA: TGTGCCAGCACTAAAACAGGGGGTGGGAATCAGCCCCAGCATTTT.

The chain combines TRBV7-9 with TRBJ1-1; 8 nucleotides align to TRBD1. Germline V gene lookup returns CDR1 SEHNR and CDR2 FQNEAQ (reference sequence). The V and J ends lost 5 bases and 3 bases, in that order; junction bases with no gene match: 8. This CDR3 spans 15 amino acids. The CDR3 loop is CASSRRTGRDTEAFF. The CDR3 nucleotides are TGTGCCAGCAGCCGAAGGACAGGGAGGGACACTGAAGCTTTCTTT.

CDR3 nucleotides: TGTGCCATATCTAGCGGGAGGGGGGAGACCCAGTACTTC. Amino acids: CAISSGRGETQYF. V is TRBV10-3 and J is TRBJ2-5, with 12 bases identical to TRBD2. The ends lost 9 bases at V and 5 bases at J; junction bases unmatched: 4. This CDR3 is 13 amino acids long. Per the germline V gene, CDR1 is ENHRY and CDR2 is SYGVKD.

The chain is built from TRBV6-2 or TRBV6-3 and TRBJ2-7; a weak D match, TRBD2 (6 bases). CDR1 MNHEY and CDR2 SVGEGT come from the germline V gene. V was trimmed by 6 bases and J by 3 bases, leaving 21 bases between them. This CDR3 contains 16 residues. The CDR3 DNA sequence: TGTGCCAGCAGCCCACTTTGGAGCGGGCGGTACTACGAGCAGTACTTC. Translating gives CASSPLWSGRYYEQYF.

The V call is TRBV30, the J call TRBJ1-3, with D unresolved. Germline lookup yields CDR1 GTSNPN and CDR2 SVGIG (reference sequence). CDR3 length equals 12 residues. The V end was cut by 0 bases, the J end by 4 bases, with 4 bases between. The CDR3 reads CAWSVGGNTIYF. For the CDR3, the DNA is TGTGCCTGGAGTGTGGGGGGAAACACCATATATTTT.

The chain employs TRBV7-3 and TRBJ1-6; D is ambiguous. From germline, CDR1 is SGHTA and CDR2 FQGTGA. The CDR3 runs to 14 residues. V shed 1 base and J shed 7 bases, with 8 bases lying between them. Written as DNA, the CDR3 is TGTGCCAGCAGCTTAAGAGCGAGAAATTCACCCCTCCACTTT. Its protein product is CASSLRARNSPLHF.

This chain connects TRBV4-2 to TRBJ2-3; 7 bases align to TRBD2. In germline, CDR1 is LGHNA, CDR2 YNFKEQ. V shed 4 bases, J shed 2 bases, and the junction held 12 bases outside the gene matches. The CDR3 contains 17 residues. The CDR3 spells CASSLFNSGSITDTQYF. CDR3 coding DNA: TGTGCCAGCAGCCTTTTTAATAGCGGGTCGATCACAGATACGCAGTATTTT.

This chain joins TRBV5-6 and TRBJ1-2, with D hard to call. V shed 0 bases and J shed 1 base, with 7 bases lying between them. This CDR3 region has 14 residues. Germline V gene lookup returns CDR1 SGHDT and CDR2 YYEEEE. This chain's CDR3 is CASSLAQFNYGYTF. CDR3 DNA sequence: TGTGCCAGCAGCTTGGCCCAGTTTAACTATGGCTACACCTTC.

The V gene is TRBV11-1, the J gene TRBJ2-5; D ambiguous. Trimming removed 1 base at V and 5 bases at J, with 11 bases between. The CDR3 length is 14 residues. The germline CDR1 and CDR2 sequences are SGHAT and FQDESV (reference sequence). The CDR3 sequence is CASSLGVEVETQYF. In DNA, the CDR3 is TGTGCCAGCAGCTTAGGGGTAGAGGTGGAGACCCAGTACTTC.

The chain combines TRBV29-1 with TRBJ2-5; D gene ambiguous. Germline CDR1 SQVTM, CDR2 ANQGSEA. Trimming took 0 bases from V and 1 from J, leaving 9 bases between them. The CDR3 extends over 14 amino acids. CDR3 coding DNA: TGCAGCGTTGAAGATCCTTTATTCCAAGAGACCCAGTACTTC. The encoded protein is CSVEDPLFQETQYF.

The rearrangement links TRBV23-1 to TRBJ1-1; weak D call: TRBD1 (6 bases). TRBV23-1 is assigned to the ORF class and has an uncertain function. This CDR3 spans 14 amino acids. The V and J ends lost 0 bases and 8 bases respectively, with 13 bases between them. The CDR3 DNA reads as TGCGCCAGCAGTCAATCGTGTTGGCAGGGGGAAGCTTTCTTT. It encodes CASSQSCWQGEAFF.

The J gene is TRBJ2-1, the V gene TRBV20-1; D is ambiguous. Trimming pared 3 bases from V and 5 bases from J, leaving 14 bases between. Germline V lookup: CDR1 DFQATT, CDR2 SNEGSKA (reference sequence). CDR3 length: 14 residues. Here the CDR3 reads CSASSPTRNNEQFF. CDR3 bases: TGCAGTGCTAGTAGTCCCACCCGAAACAATGAGCAGTTCTTC.

J is TRBJ1-2 and V is TRBV11-3, with D possibly matching TRBD1 (5 bases). Germline values: CDR1 SGHNT, CDR2 YENEEA. V lost 5 bases and J lost 0, with 13 bases in between. The CDR3 has 15 residues. CDR3 DNA sequence: TGTGCCAGCAGCCCTAGACAGACCCCTAACTATGGCTACACCTTC. Its protein product is CASSPRQTPNYGYTF. The full variable domain, in which reference TRBV11-3 and TRBJ1-2 provide the parts outside the CDR3, is EAGVVQSPRYKIIEKKQPVAFWCNPISGHNTLYWYLQNLGQGPELLIRYENEEAVDDSQLPKDRFSAERLKGVDSTLKIQPAELGDSAVYLCASSPRQTPNYGYTFGSGTRLTVV.

The rearrangement links TRBV9 to TRBJ1-5; D uncertain. The CDR3 is 15 amino acids. The germline V gene has CDR1 SGDLS and CDR2 YYNGEE. V lost 0 bases and J lost 4, with 11 bases in between. For the CDR3, the DNA is TGTGCCAGCAGCGTAGCTCCGTCCGGGAATCAGCCCCAGCATTTT. Its translation is CASSVAPSGNQPQHF. Together with reference TRBV9 and TRBJ1-5, the CDR3 gives the full variable domain: DSGVTQTPKHLITATGQRVTLRCSPRSGDLSVYWYQQSLDQGLQFLIQYYNGEERAKGNILERFSAQQFPDLHSELNLSSLELGDSALYFCASSVAPSGNQPQHFGDGTRLSIL.

The chain joins TRBV7-3 to TRBJ2-1; 8 nucleotides align to TRBD2. Germline V gene sequence: CDR1 SGHTA, CDR2 FQGTGA. The CDR3 extends over 13 amino acids. The V and J ends lost 5 bases and 10 bases, in that order; junction bases with no gene match: 7. The CDR3 reads CASSPTTSGEQFF. CDR3 in DNA: TGTGCCAGCAGCCCAACCACTAGCGGAGAGCAGTTCTTC.

The J gene is TRBJ2-6, the V gene TRBV6-4, with 8 bases that match TRBD2. The CDR3 covers 20 residues. CDR1 and CDR2 from the germline V gene are MRHNA and SNTAGT. J gave up 0 bases and V 0 bases, and 10 bases lay outside the gene matches. In DNA form, the CDR3 reads TGTGCCAGCAGTGACTCCCCACTAGCGGTCGATTTCTCTGGGGCCAACGTCCTGACTTTC. Translated, it gives CASSDSPLAVDFSGANVLTF.

The rearrangement joins TRBV5-5 to TRBJ2-1, with 9 bases matching TRBD2. The CDR3 extends over 16 amino acids. The junction had 12 bases not matched to a gene; V was cut back by 4 bases and J by 7 bases. Germline values: CDR1 SGHKS, CDR2 YYEKEE (reference sequence). The CDR3 coding sequence is TGTGCCAGCAGCCCGGGACTAGCAAGGGTGGGAAATGAGCAGTTCTTC. It codes for CASSPGLARVGNEQFF.

The sample holds a few counts of this clone. The gene calls are TRBV7-9 and TRBJ1-1, with a possible D match to TRBD1 (6 bases). Germline CDR1 reads SEHNR; CDR2 reads FQNEAQ (reference sequence). This CDR3 region has 16 residues. V was clipped by 5 bases and J by 0 bases, with 16 bases between them. DNA of the CDR3: TGTGCCAGCAGCGAGATACAGGGCGCGGTGAACACTGAAGCTTTCTTT. Its translation is CASSEIQGAVNTEAFF.

This rearrangement joins TRBV25-1 to TRBJ2-6; a possible D gene is TRBD1 (5 bases). CDR1 and CDR2 from the germline V gene are MGHDK and SYGVNS. The CDR3 spans 17 residues. V was clipped by 4 bases and J by 4 bases, with 17 bases between them. The CDR3 DNA reads TGTGCCAGCAGTGGGGGCAGGGCCTCCCCGGGGGCCAACGTCCTGACTTTC. Its protein is CASSGGRASPGANVLTF. Drawing the rest from reference TRBV25-1 and TRBJ2-6, the complete variable domain is EADIYQTPRYLVIGTGKKITLECSQTMGHDKMYWYQQDPGMELHLIHYSYGVNSTEKGDLSSESTVSRIRTEHFPLTLESARPSHTSQYLCASSGGRASPGANVLTFGAGSRLTVL.

The chain links TRBV7-3 to TRBJ1-2, with D unclear. Trimming took 2 bases from V and 6 from J, leaving 13 bases between them. Germline V gene lookup returns CDR1 SGHTA and CDR2 FQGTGA. This CDR3 region has 14 residues. CDR3 region: CASSLGPNLDGYTF. DNA for the CDR3: TGTGCCAGCAGCTTAGGACCGAACCTCGATGGCTACACCTTC. Supplemented by reference TRBV7-3 and TRBJ1-2, the full variable domain reads GAGVSQTPSNKVTEKGKYVELRCDPISGHTALYWYRQSLGQGPEFLIYFQGTGAADDSGLPNDRFFAVRPEGSVSTLKIQRTERGDSAVYLCASSLGPNLDGYTFGSGTRLTVV.

This clone has only a few counts. The chain uses TRBV2 and TRBJ1-2, with 7 nucleotides matching TRBD1. Germline V gene sequence: CDR1 SNHLY, CDR2 FYNNEI. Unmatched junction bases numbered 1, after V lost 8 bases and J lost 4 bases. This CDR3 contains 11 residues. The DNA of the CDR3 is TGTGCCAGCGGGACAGCCTATGGCTACACCTTC. Its protein product is CASGTAYGYTF.

The CDR3 spells CASSQTRVGQFF. The CDR3 DNA reads as TGTGCCAGCAGCCAAACTAGGGTAGGGCAGTTCTTC. The rearrangement joins TRBV3-1 (or the pseudogene TRBV3-2) to TRBJ2-1, with D perhaps TRBD2 (5 bases). The V gene's germline CDR1 is LGHDT and CDR2 YNNKEL (reference sequence). The CDR3 is made up of 12 amino acids. Between the trimmed V and J ends, which lost 2 bases and 12 bases, there was a span of 11 bases.

Turning to this clone: The same CDR3 is also encoded by other DNA sequences in this sample. This chain joins TRBV11-1 and TRBJ2-2, with D possibly called TRBD1 or TRBD2 (5 bases each). CDR3 length equals 13 residues. V lost 5 bases and J lost 5, with 9 bases in between. Germline V CDR1 and CDR2: SGHAT, FQDESV (reference sequence). This CDR3 is CASSHGGTGELFF. The DNA for the CDR3 is TGTGCCAGCAGCCATGGGGGAACCGGGGAGCTGTTTTTT.

There are a few counts of this clone. This chain connects TRBV4-2 to TRBJ1-5; no clear D. The CDR3 has 15 residues. The V gene lost 7 bases and the J gene lost 1 base, with 14 bases spanning the gap. Germline V gives CDR1 LGHNA, CDR2 YNFKEQ. Written as DNA, the CDR3 is TGTGCCAGCACCACGGGCCCCGGGAGCAATCAGCCCCAGCATTTT. Encoded protein: CASTTGPGSNQPQHF.

This chain joins TRBV29-1 and TRBJ2-1; 8 nucleotides line up with TRBD2. The CDR3 runs 16 residues. Germline CDR1 SQVTM, CDR2 ANQGSEA. V shed 2 bases, J shed 4 bases, and the junction held 10 bases outside the gene matches. The CDR3 DNA is TGCAGCGTTGAACGTAGCGGGGTATTCTGGTACAATGAGCAGTTCTTC. It encodes CSVERSGVFWYNEQFF.

The chain couples TRBV7-3 to TRBJ2-2, with 11 positions matching TRBD2. From germline, CDR1 is SGHTA and CDR2 FQGTGA. Trimming took 4 bases from V and 6 from J; bases not matched to a gene: 10. CDR3 length: 17 amino acids. This CDR3 is CASSSGLAVLGAGELFF. The CDR3 DNA sequence: TGTGCCAGCAGCTCGGGACTAGCGGTTCTTGGGGCCGGGGAGCTGTTTTTT.